A selection of T cell receptor beta chains follows, all from one sample in a study of blood T cell repertoires in COVID-19. Profiled with immunoSEQ multiplex PCR; TCRdb holds only in-frame clones, not every one. The sample carries about 60,000 clones, about 86% recorded once. Sequencing input: peripheral blood. These receptor sequences come from a man in his 60s with acute or convalescent COVID-19. The CDR3 runs from the conserved cysteine through the conserved F or W. Fields, in order: CDR3 DNA, CDR3 protein, D gene, V gene, J gene, clone size. D genes are given only for firm matches. The listing skips clone size in some rows; elsewhere it reads once, few, many or a size class.

TGTGCCAGCAGCTCCCGGGGCTCCTACGAGCAGTACTTC,CASSSRGSYEQYF,.,TRBV7-9,TRBJ2-7,.
TGTGCCAGCAGCTTAGCTAGGCCGACCGATGAGCAGTTCTTC,CASSLARPTDEQFF,.,TRBV11-2,TRBJ2-1,few
TGTGCCAGTTTCGTAGACAGGGGAAATTCACCCCTCCACTTT,CASFVDRGNSPLHF,TRBD1,TRBV6-5,TRBJ1-6,.
TGTGCCAGCTCACCAGTAAGGGGCACTGAAGCTTTCTTT,CASSPVRGTEAFF,.,TRBV18,TRBJ1-1,.
TGTGCCAGCAGTTTAGGACTAGCGGGCGTCTACGAGCAGTACTTC,CASSLGLAGVYEQYF,TRBD2,TRBV27,TRBJ2-7,once
TGTGCCAGCAGCCCCCGACCTTCTGAGGGAGGTTTCTACGAGCAGTACTTC,CASSPRPSEGGFYEQYF,.,TRBV9,TRBJ2-7,.
TGTGCCAGCTCTCCATCGGTGAACACTGAAGCTTTCTTT,CASSPSVNTEAFF,.,TRBV12-3/TRBV12-4,TRBJ1-1,.
TGTACCACCCGGGGGAGTCGCACAGATACGCAGTATTTT,CTTRGSRTDTQYF,.,TRBV28,TRBJ2-3,.
TGTGCCAGCAGTGGGACAGCGAACACTGAAGCTTTCTTT,CASSGTANTEAFF,TRBD1,TRBV6-6,TRBJ1-1,.
TGTGCCAGCAGCCGTAGATTCGGGGGGTCACTTAGCTATGGCTACACCTTC,CASSRRFGGSLSYGYTF,.,TRBV7-6,TRBJ1-2,.
TGTGCCAGCAGTTTCGCAAGGGGAGAGACCCAGTACTTC,CASSFARGETQYF,.,TRBV27,TRBJ2-5,few
TGCGCCAGCAGCCAATTTTCGGGACAGGGTGGAGGCGGCTACACCTTC,CASSQFSGQGGGGYTF,TRBD1,TRBV4-1,TRBJ1-2,.
TGTGCCAGCAGGGTGACTAGCGGGAGAACAGATACGCAGTATTTT,CASRVTSGRTDTQYF,TRBD2,TRBV28,TRBJ2-3,.
TGTGCCAGCAGTCCTAGACAGGGGTCGGGCGAGCAGTACTTC,CASSPRQGSGEQYF,TRBD1,TRBV2,TRBJ2-7,.
TGTGCCAGCAGTTTTAGCCATATCAGCACAGATACGCAGTATTTT,CASSFSHISTDTQYF,.,TRBV27,TRBJ2-3,.
TGCGCCAGCAGTCCACTATCCTTGGGACAGGGGCTTGGGAACACTGAAGCTTTCTTT,CASSPLSLGQGLGNTEAFF,TRBD1,TRBV5-1,TRBJ1-1,.
TGTGCCAGCAGCCAAGCGAGCAGGTACTACGAGCAGTACTTC,CASSQASRYYEQYF,.,TRBV14,TRBJ2-7,.
TGTGCCACCAGTCGGGAAAGCTCTGGAAACACCATATATTTT,CATSRESSGNTIYF,.,TRBV15,TRBJ1-3,.
TGTGCCAGCAGCTTAGTCGGGACAACCAATGGGGGTCAGCCCCAGCATTTT,CASSLVGTTNGGQPQHF,.,TRBV11-2,TRBJ1-5,.
TGTGCCAGCAGCTTTCCTGACACTGAAGCTTTCTTT,CASSFPDTEAFF,.,TRBV7-2,TRBJ1-1,.
TGTGCCAGCAGTTTCCCCGGGGATTGGGATTCCTACGAGCAGTACTTC,CASSFPGDWDSYEQYF,.,TRBV28,TRBJ2-7,few
TGCGCCAGCAGCCTAACAGGGAAGGCGGGAGACGAGCAGTACTTC,CASSLTGKAGDEQYF,.,TRBV5-1,TRBJ2-7,once
TGTGCCAGCAGACAAGAGGAATACCCGGGACTAGGGTACAATGAGCAGTTCTTC,CASRQEEYPGLGYNEQFF,TRBD2,TRBV28,TRBJ2-1,.
TGTGCCAGTAGTATAAAGGGAGGGGATAACTATGGCTACACCTTC,CASSIKGGDNYGYTF,.,TRBV19,TRBJ1-2,.
TGCGCCAGCAGCGACAGCGGGAAGGAGACCCAGTACTTC,CASSDSGKETQYF,TRBD2,TRBV5-1,TRBJ2-5,.
TGCGCCAGCAGCCCCTCCGGGACTGGACACTACAATGAGCAGTTCTTC,CASSPSGTGHYNEQFF,.,TRBV5-1,TRBJ2-1,.
TGTGCCAGCAGCCTGATGACAGGGAGGCCTGAAAAACTGTTTTTT,CASSLMTGRPEKLFF,TRBD1,TRBV5-8,TRBJ1-4,.
TGCGCCAGCAGTGCCCCGGGACTAGCGGGAGCTGGGGAGCAGTTCTTC,CASSAPGLAGAGEQFF,TRBD2,TRBV10-2,TRBJ2-1,once
TGTGCCAGCAGTGAATTCCGTTATACCGGGGGTGGCTACACCTTC,CASSEFRYTGGGYTF,.,TRBV6-1,TRBJ1-2,.
TGCAGCGTTACCCCCCACGGAGGGAAAGAGTATGGCTACACCTTC,CSVTPHGGKEYGYTF,.,TRBV29-1,TRBJ1-2,.
TGCGCCAGCAGTTTCCTTGGGACAGGGGGCAATGAGCAGTTCTTC,CASSFLGTGGNEQFF,TRBD1,TRBV5-1,TRBJ2-1,.
TGTGCCAGCAGCAGTGGGAGTGGGACAGCCTATGGCTACACCTTC,CASSSGSGTAYGYTF,TRBD1,TRBV7-9,TRBJ1-2,.
TGTGCCATCAGTGAGGGATTATCGGGAAGCACAGATACGCAGTATTTT,CAISEGLSGSTDTQYF,.,TRBV10-3,TRBJ2-3,.
TGTGCCAGCAGCTGGCGAAACACAGGCTTGACCGGGGAGCTGTTTTTT,CASSWRNTGLTGELFF,.,TRBV21-1,TRBJ2-2,.
TGCGCCAGCAGTCGGGCGGGGATGGGGACCGGGGAGCTGTTTTTT,CASSRAGMGTGELFF,.,TRBV10-2,TRBJ2-2,once
TGCGCCAGCAGCTTGACAGGGGCTGGAAACACCATATATTTT,CASSLTGAGNTIYF,TRBD1,TRBV5-1,TRBJ1-3,.